This T cell receptor (beta chain) appears in the sequencing data of a study of cytomegalovirus exposure and HLA in healthy donors. The overall study: Sequencing of approximately 190 million T cells in an earlier analysis found some 100 million unique TCR beta sequences. Study observations and caveats: Certain sequence variants were highly shared and formed a cluster, and this cluster was likely a sequencing artifact. Researchers catalogued some 160 TCR beta chains as cytomegalovirus-associated.

13 Jbeta primers and 60 Vbeta primers were used for the PCR. Using immunoSEQ multiplex PCR, the repertoire was profiled, and TCRdb retains in-frame clones only, with some absent. The sample records some 140,000 clones, roughly 77% being singletons. Remarks on this clone: Its specificity is unknown.

The V and J ends lost 5 bases and 6 bases respectively, with 15 bases between them. CDR1 is MNHEY, CDR2 SVGAGI, per germline. The CDR3 covers 14 residues. The chain recombines TRBV6-5 with TRBJ2-3, with D hard to call. This receptor was obtained from a female donor in good health and CMV-seronegative. Sequencing was done on a sample of PBMCs. The CDR3 spells CASSRDSYGDTQYF. CDR3 sequence (DNA): TGTGCCAGCAGTCGAGACTCCTATGGGGATACGCAGTATTTT.